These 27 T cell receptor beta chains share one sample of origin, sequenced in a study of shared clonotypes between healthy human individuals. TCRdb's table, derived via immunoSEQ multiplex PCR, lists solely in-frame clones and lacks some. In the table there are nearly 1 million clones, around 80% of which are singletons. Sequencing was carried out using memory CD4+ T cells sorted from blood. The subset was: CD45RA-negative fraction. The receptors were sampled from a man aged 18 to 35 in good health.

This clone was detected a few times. The CDR3 loop is CASSSSGGRNTIYF. The CDR3 DNA is TGCGCCAGCAGCTCGTCAGGGGGCAGAAACACCATATATTTT. The chain links TRBV5-1 to TRBJ1-3, with TRBD1 matching 8 bases. The germline gives CDR1 SGHRS, CDR2 YFSETQ. The CDR3 is 14 amino acids. V shed 3 bases and J 5 bases; nucleotides not matched to a gene: 4.

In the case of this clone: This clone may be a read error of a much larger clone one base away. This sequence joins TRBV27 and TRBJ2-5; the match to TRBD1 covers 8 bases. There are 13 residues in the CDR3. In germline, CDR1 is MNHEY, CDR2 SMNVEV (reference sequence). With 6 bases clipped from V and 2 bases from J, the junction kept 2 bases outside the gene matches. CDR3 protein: CASRRTGQETQYF. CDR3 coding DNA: TGTGCCAGCAGGAGGACAGGGCAAGAGACCCAGTACTTC.

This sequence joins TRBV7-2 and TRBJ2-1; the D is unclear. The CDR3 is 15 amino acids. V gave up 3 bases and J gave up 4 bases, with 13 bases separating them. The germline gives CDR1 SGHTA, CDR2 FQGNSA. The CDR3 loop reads CASSFFQGRYNEQFF. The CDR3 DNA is TGTGCCAGCAGCTTTTTCCAAGGGCGGTACAATGAGCAGTTCTTC.

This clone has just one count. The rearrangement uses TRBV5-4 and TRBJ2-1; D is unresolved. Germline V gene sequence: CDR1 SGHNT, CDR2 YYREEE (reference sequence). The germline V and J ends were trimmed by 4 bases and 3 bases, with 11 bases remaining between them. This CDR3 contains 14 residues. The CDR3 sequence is CASSLRSLYNEQFF. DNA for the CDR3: TGTGCCAGCAGCCTGCGGAGTCTCTACAATGAGCAGTTCTTC.

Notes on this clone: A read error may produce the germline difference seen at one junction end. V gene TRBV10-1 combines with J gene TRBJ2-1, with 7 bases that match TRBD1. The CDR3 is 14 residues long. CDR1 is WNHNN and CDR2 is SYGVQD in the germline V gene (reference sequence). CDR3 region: CASSESGQLFPSVF. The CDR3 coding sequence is TGCGCCAGCAGTGAGTCGGGACAGCTTTTCCCCTCTGTCTTC.

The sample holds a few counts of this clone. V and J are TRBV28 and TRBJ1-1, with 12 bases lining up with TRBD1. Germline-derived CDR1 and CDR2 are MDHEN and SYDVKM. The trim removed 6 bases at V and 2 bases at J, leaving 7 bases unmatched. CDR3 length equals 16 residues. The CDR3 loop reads CASSPLGQGANTEAFF. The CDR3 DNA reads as TGTGCCAGCAGCCCTCTGGGACAGGGGGCAAACACTGAAGCTTTCTTT.

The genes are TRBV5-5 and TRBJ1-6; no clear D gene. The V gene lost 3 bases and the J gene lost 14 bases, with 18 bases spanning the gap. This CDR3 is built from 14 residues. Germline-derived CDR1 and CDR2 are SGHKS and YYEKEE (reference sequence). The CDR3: CASSYGEAVRALHF. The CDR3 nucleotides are TGTGCCAGCAGCTACGGGGAAGCGGTTCGGGCCCTCCACTTT.

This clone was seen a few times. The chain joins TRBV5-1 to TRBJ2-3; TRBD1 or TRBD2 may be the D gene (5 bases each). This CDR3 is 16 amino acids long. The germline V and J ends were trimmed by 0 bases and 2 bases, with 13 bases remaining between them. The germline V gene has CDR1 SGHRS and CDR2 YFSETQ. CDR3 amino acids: CASSLGSGPPTDTQYF. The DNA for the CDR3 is TGCGCCAGCAGCTTGGGTTCGGGGCCACCCACAGATACGCAGTATTTT.

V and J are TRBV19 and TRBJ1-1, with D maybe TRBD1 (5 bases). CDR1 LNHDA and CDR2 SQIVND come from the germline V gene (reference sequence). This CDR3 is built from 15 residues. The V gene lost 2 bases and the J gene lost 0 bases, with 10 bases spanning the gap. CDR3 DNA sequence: TGTGCCAGTAGTATAAACGGGGCGATGAACACTGAAGCTTTCTTT. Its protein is CASSINGAMNTEAFF.

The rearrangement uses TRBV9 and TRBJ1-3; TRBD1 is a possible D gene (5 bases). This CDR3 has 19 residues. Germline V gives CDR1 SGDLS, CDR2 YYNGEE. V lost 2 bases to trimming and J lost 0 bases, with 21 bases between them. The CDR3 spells CASSVLGARPELSGNTIYF. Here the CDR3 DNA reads TGTGCCAGCAGCGTTTTAGGGGCTAGACCCGAGCTCTCTGGAAACACCATATATTTT.

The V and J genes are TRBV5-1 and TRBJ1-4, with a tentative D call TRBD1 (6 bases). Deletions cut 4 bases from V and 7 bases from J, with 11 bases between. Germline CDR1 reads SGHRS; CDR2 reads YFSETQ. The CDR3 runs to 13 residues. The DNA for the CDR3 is TGCGCCAGCAGCCAGGACAGACCTGAAAAACTGTTTTTT. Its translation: CASSQDRPEKLFF.

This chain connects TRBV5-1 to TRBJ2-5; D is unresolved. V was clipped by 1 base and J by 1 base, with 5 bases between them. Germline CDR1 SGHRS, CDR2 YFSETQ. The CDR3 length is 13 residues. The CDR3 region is CASSLPTQETQYF. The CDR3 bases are TGCGCCAGCAGCTTGCCCACCCAAGAGACCCAGTACTTC.

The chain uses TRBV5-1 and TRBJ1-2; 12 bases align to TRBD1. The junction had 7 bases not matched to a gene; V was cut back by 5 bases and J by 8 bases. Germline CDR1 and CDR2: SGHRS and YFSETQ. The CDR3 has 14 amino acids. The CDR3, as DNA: TGCGCCAGCAGTAGTCGCGGGACAGGGGGCGGCTACACCTTC. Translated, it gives CASSSRGTGGGYTF.

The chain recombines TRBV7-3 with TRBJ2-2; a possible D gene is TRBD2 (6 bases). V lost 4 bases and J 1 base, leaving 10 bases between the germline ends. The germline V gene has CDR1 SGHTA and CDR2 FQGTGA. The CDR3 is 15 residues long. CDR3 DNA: TGTGCCAGCAGCTCATACGGGGGGAACACCGGGGAGCTGTTTTTT. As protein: CASSSYGGNTGELFF.

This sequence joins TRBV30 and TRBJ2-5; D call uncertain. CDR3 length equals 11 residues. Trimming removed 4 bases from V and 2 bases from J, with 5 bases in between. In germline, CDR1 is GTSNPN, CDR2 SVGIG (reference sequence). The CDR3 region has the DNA TGTGCCTGGAACCAACAAGAGACCCAGTACTTC. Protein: CAWNQQETQYF.

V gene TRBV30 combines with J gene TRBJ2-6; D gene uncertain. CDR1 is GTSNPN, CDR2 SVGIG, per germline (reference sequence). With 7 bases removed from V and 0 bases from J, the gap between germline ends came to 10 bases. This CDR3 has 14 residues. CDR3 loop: CASRRSSGANVLTF. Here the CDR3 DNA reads TGTGCCTCAAGAAGGAGCTCTGGGGCCAACGTCCTGACTTTC.

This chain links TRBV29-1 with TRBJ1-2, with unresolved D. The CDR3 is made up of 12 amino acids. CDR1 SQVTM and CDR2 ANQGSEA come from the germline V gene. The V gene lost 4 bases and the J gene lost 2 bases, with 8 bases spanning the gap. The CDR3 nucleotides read TGCAGCGTTGGAGGTGAAAACTATGGCTACACCTTC. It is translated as CSVGGENYGYTF.

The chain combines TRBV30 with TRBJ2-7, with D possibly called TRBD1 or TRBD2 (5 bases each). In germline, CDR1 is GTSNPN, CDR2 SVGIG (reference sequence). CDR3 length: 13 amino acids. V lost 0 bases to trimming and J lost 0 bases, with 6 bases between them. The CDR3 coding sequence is TGTGCCTGGAGTGTGGGGGTCTCCTACGAGCAGTACTTC. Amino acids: CAWSVGVSYEQYF.

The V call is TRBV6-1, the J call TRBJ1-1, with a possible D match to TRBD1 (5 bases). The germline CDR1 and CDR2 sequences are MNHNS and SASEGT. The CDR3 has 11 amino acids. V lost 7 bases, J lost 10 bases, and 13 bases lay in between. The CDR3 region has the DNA TGTGCCAGCATCTCGGGCAGGGTAGCTTTCTTT. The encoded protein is CASISGRVAFF.

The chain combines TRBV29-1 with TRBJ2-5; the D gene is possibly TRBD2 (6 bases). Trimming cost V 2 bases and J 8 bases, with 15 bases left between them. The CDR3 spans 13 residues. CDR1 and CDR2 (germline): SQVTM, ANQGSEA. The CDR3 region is CSVEKTSRATQYF. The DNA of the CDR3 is TGCAGCGTTGAAAAAACTAGCCGGGCCACCCAGTACTTC.

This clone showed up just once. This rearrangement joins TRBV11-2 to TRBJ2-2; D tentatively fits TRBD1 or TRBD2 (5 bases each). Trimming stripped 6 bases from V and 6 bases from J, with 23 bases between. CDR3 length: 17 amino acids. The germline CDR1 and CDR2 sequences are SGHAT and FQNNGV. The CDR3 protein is CASRERGPQKGAGELFF. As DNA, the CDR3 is TGTGCCAGCAGAGAACGGGGACCTCAGAAAGGGGCCGGGGAGCTGTTTTTT.

The CDR3 sequence is CASSPTPGQANTEAFF. CDR3 bases: TGTGCCAGCAGTCCAACTCCCGGACAGGCGAACACTGAAGCTTTCTTT. The rearrangement joins TRBV6-6 to TRBJ1-1, with 7 bases matching TRBD1. Germline V gene lookup returns CDR1 MNHNY and CDR2 SVGAGI (reference sequence). V shed 5 bases and J 1 base; nucleotides not matched to a gene: 10. CDR3 length: 16 amino acids.

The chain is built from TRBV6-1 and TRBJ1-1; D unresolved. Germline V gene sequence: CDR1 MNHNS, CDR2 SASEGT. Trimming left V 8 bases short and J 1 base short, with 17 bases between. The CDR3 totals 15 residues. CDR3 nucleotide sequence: TGTGCCAGCCTACGGCTGGGCAAGGCGAACACTGAAGCTTTCTTT. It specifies CASLRLGKANTEAFF.

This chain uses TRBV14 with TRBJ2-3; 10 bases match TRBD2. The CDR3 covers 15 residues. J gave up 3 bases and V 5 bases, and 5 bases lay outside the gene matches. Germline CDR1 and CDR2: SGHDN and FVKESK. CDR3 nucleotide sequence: TGTGCCAGCAGCTCACTAGCGGGGAAAACAGATACGCAGTATTTT. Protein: CASSSLAGKTDTQYF.

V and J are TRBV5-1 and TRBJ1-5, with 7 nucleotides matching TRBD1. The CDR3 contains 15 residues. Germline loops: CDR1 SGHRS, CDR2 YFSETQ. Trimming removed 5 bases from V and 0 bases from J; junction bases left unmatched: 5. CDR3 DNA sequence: TGCGCCAGCAGTGAGGGGGCCAGTAGCAATCAGCCCCAGCATTTT. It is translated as CASSEGASSNQPQHF.

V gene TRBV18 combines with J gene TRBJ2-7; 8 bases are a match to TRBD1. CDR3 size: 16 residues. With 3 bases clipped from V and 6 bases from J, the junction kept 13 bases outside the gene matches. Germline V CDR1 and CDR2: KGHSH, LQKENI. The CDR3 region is CASSPIPGQAKSEQYF. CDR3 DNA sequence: TGTGCCAGCTCACCTATTCCGGGACAGGCCAAATCCGAGCAGTACTTC.

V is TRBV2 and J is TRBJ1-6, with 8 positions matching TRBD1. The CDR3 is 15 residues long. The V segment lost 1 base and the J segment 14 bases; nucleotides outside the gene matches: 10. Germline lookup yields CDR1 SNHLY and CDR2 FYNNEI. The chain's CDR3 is CASSEVGTGLTALHF. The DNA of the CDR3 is TGTGCCAGCAGTGAAGTTGGGACAGGCCTTACGGCCCTCCACTTT.